This T cell receptor (beta chain) appears in the sequencing data of a study of cytomegalovirus exposure and HLA in healthy donors. A multiplex PCR was run with 60 Vbeta primers and 13 Jbeta primers. Profiling relied on immunoSEQ multiplex PCR, and the TCRdb table lists in-frame clones only, not all of them. The sample lists 100,000 to 150,000 clones; 72% were seen once. This CDR3 is 12 amino acids long. CDR1 and CDR2 from the germline V gene are SGHNT and YENEEA. The V and J ends lost 5 bases and 4 bases respectively, with 6 bases between them. V is TRBV11-3 and J is TRBJ2-1, with no clear D. The TCR originated in a middle-aged man in good health and CMV-seropositive. Sequencing was done on a sample of PBMCs. The chain's CDR3 is CASSRDYNEQFF. DNA for the CDR3: TGTGCCAGCAGCCGAGATTACAATGAGCAGTTCTTC. Drawing the rest from reference TRBV11-3 and TRBJ2-1, the complete variable domain is EAGVVQSPRYKIIEKKQPVAFWCNPISGHNTLYWYLQNLGQGPELLIRYENEEAVDDSQLPKDRFSAERLKGVDSTLKIQPAELGDSAVYLCASSRDYNEQFFGPGTRLTVL.